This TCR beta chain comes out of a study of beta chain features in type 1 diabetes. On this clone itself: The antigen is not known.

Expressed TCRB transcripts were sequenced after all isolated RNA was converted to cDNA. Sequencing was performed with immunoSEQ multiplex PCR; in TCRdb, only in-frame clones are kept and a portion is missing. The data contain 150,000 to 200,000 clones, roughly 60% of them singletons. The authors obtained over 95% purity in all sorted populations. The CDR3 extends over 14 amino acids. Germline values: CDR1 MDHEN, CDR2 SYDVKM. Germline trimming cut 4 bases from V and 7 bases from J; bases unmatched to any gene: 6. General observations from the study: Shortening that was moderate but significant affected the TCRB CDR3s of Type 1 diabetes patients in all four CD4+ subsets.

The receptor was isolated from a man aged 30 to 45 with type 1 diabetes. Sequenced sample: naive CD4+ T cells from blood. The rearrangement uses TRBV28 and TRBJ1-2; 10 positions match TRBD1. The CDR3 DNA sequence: TGTGCCAGCAGTTCCGGGACAGGGGTGGGTGGCTACACCTTC. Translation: CASSSGTGVGGYTF.